This TCR beta chain came from a study of shared clonotypes between healthy human individuals. As for the study in general: The donors, a couple of women and a few men, were aged 18 to 49. Regarding the study as a whole: Despite large depth, rarefaction showed incomplete sorted-subset sequencing. Clonotype sharing across donors was expected to vary with sequencing depth.

In the naive CD8 group, cells lacked CD45RO and were positively selected for CCR7, so terminally differentiated effector memory CD45RA+ cells were left out. This clone appeared once. Its antigen is as yet unknown. The junction departs from germline at one end; a sequencing error may be responsible. Germline CDR1 is SEHNR and CDR2 is FQNEAQ (reference sequence). CDR3 length: 14 amino acids. An even split of each subset's genomic DNA across several immunoSEQ plates was performed. Measured with immunoSEQ multiplex PCR; TCRdb has only the in-frame clones, and not every one. Of about 800,000 clones in the sample, about 96% are singletons; the top ten hold less than 0.25%.

The chain joins TRBV7-9 to TRBJ2-7, with 7 bases aligning to TRBD1. This receptor was identified in a man aged 25 to 40 in good health. Specimen: naive CD8+ T cells sorted from blood. The DNA for the CDR3 is TGTGCCAGCAGCTCCAGGGGGTTCTCCCACGAGCAGTACTTC. It codes for CASSSRGFSHEQYF. Full variable domain (missing parts from reference TRBV7-9 and TRBJ2-7): DTGVSQNPRHKITKRGQNVTFRCDPISEHNRLYWYRQTLGQGPEFLTYFQNEAQLEKSRLLSDRFSAERPKGSFSTLEIQRTEQGDSAMYLCASSSRGFSHEQYFGPGTRLTVT.